This TCR beta chain comes out of a study of blood T cell repertoires in COVID-19. Study background: Samples came from the United States, Italy and Spain, spanning acute and convalescent COVID-19.

This CDR3 has 14 residues. Germline CDR1 is SGHTA and CDR2 is FQGTGA. Trimming stripped 1 base from V and 0 bases from J, with 7 bases between. Source study methods: Cell counts per sample came from amplifying reference gene primers. The data were produced by immunoSEQ multiplex PCR, yet TCRdb's version contains in-frame clones alone and is incomplete. From that table come the V and J calls and clone size; the DNA was used to work out D and trimming. The table lists some 260,000 clones, 88% of them singletons. The V gene is TRBV7-3, the J gene TRBJ2-7; D not certain. The sequence came from an older woman with COVID-19, enrolled during active disease. The sample comprised peripheral blood. CDR3 amino acids: CASSLSGSSYEQYF. In nucleotides, the CDR3 is TGTGCCAGCAGCTTAAGCGGAAGCTCCTACGAGCAGTACTTC.